The 15 T cell receptor beta chains below come from one sample, sequenced in a study of ipilimumab plus nivolumab after autologous stem cell transplantation. TCRdb keeps only in-frame clones here, not all; method: immunoSEQ multiplex PCR. There are roughly 16,000 clones in the sample; roughly 80% occur only once, and approximately 34% lies in the top ten. This specimen consisted of PBMCs, obtained in a trial of ipilimumab plus nivolumab as post-transplant consolidation. The receptors derive from a male donor with diffuse large B-cell lymphoma.

The genes are TRBV7-3 and TRBJ1-5; no firm D call. V was cut by 4 bases and J by 5 bases, with 12 bases left in between. This CDR3 comprises 14 residues. Germline V gene sequence: CDR1 SGHTA, CDR2 FQGTGA. The CDR3 region is CASSSTYSHQPQHF. The CDR3 DNA is TGTGCCAGCAGCTCGACCTATTCACATCAGCCCCAGCATTTT.

The CDR3, as DNA: TGTGCCAGCAGCCCTGGCCGGGGGCTTAGCAATGAGCAGTTCTTC. This codes for CASSPGRGLSNEQFF. The V call is TRBV11-3, the J call TRBJ2-1; the D gene could be TRBD1 or TRBD2 (6 bases each). The CDR3 runs 15 residues. CDR1 and CDR2 (germline): SGHNT, YENEEA. V lost 5 bases, J lost 6 bases, and 17 bases lay in between.

This clone was observed a few times. The gene calls are TRBV6-5 and TRBJ2-1; 7 bases align to TRBD2. Germline CDR1 reads MNHEY; CDR2 reads SVGAGI. The ends lost 1 base at V and 9 bases at J; junction bases unmatched: 0. The CDR3 contains 12 residues. CDR3: CASSYWEGEQFF. The CDR3 bases are TGTGCCAGCAGTTACTGGGAGGGTGAGCAGTTCTTC.

V and J are TRBV6-5 and TRBJ2-1; 9 bases match TRBD2. CDR3 length equals 15 residues. V shed 4 bases, J shed 5 bases, and the junction held 6 bases outside the gene matches. Per germline, CDR1 MNHEY and CDR2 SVGAGI. CDR3 sequence: CASSSPGLAHNEQFF. The CDR3, as DNA: TGTGCCAGCAGTTCCCCGGGACTAGCCCACAATGAGCAGTTCTTC.

This chain links TRBV5-1 with TRBJ1-1; the D is unclear. CDR3 size: 14 residues. V lost 3 bases and J 3 bases, leaving 12 bases between the germline ends. Germline V gene sequence: CDR1 SGHRS, CDR2 YFSETQ. The CDR3 DNA reads as TGCGCCAGCAGCTCTCAAATCGCGGACACTGAAGCTTTCTTT. The encoded protein is CASSSQIADTEAFF.

The gene calls are TRBV30 and TRBJ2-1; TRBD2 matches 7 bases. Germline assignment: CDR1 GTSNPN and CDR2 SVGIG (reference sequence). This CDR3 contains 15 residues. Germline trimming cut 2 bases from V and 3 bases from J; bases unmatched to any gene: 7. The CDR3 DNA sequence: TGTGCCTGGAGTTTTGCGGGAGTGATCTACAATGAGCAGTTCTTC. This sequence encodes CAWSFAGVIYNEQFF.

The chain employs TRBV7-8 and TRBJ2-3; D gene unclear. Germline CDR1 SGHVS, CDR2 FQNEAQ. The CDR3 is 14 amino acids. V shed 8 bases and J shed 2 bases, with 14 bases lying between them. CDR3 in amino acids: CASALEAHTDTQYF. For the CDR3, the DNA is TGTGCCAGCGCGTTGGAAGCACACACAGATACGCAGTATTTT.

The gene calls are TRBV2 and TRBJ1-1; a possible D gene is TRBD1 (6 bases). V lost 4 bases and J 0 bases, leaving 18 bases between the germline ends. CDR1 and CDR2 (germline): SNHLY, FYNNEI. The CDR3 loop spans 17 amino acids. The CDR3 nucleotides are TGTGCCAGCAGTGGTGGGACACGGGGGACGATGAACACTGAAGCTTTCTTT. This codes for CASSGGTRGTMNTEAFF.

This chain links TRBV5-1 with TRBJ2-2, with D hard to call. Germline CDR1 SGHRS, CDR2 YFSETQ. CDR3 length: 13 residues. Trimming cost V 3 bases and J 6 bases, with 9 bases left between them. The CDR3 spells CASSSGPAGELFF. CDR3 DNA sequence: TGCGCCAGCAGCTCCGGGCCAGCCGGGGAGCTGTTTTTT.

This clone turned up a few times. The chain recombines TRBV10-2 with TRBJ1-6; TRBD1 aligns across 8 bases. Germline CDR1 and CDR2: WSHSY and SAAADI. V lost 6 bases and J lost 10; bases outside the gene matches: 8. The CDR3 loop spans 14 amino acids. The CDR3 is CASSDTGGYSPLHF. The CDR3, as DNA: TGCGCCAGCAGCGACACAGGGGGATACTCACCCCTCCACTTT.

The sample holds a few counts of this clone. The chain is built from TRBV19 and TRBJ1-2; TRBD1 might be the D (5 bases). V was trimmed by 10 bases and J by 4 bases, leaving 16 bases between them. The CDR3 length is 13 residues. The germline CDR1 and CDR2 sequences are LNHDA and SQIVND (reference sequence). The CDR3 is CAIQRQQGYGYTF. Here the CDR3 DNA reads TGTGCCATCCAGAGACAGCAGGGCTATGGCTACACCTTC.

The rearrangement links TRBV29-1 to TRBJ1-2; 9 bases align to TRBD1. There are 12 residues in the CDR3. Germline CDR1 reads SQVTM; CDR2 reads ANQGSEA. V lost 7 bases and J lost 6; bases outside the gene matches: 6. CDR3 residues: CSARQGGHGYTF. The CDR3 DNA follows: TGCAGCGCTCGACAGGGGGGCCATGGCTACACCTTC.

The gene calls are TRBV5-4 and TRBJ1-1; D is ambiguous. Germline CDR1 reads SGHNT; CDR2 reads YYREEE (reference sequence). V was cut by 4 bases and J by 1 base, with 8 bases left in between. CDR3 size: 13 residues. The CDR3 coding sequence is TGTGCCAGCAGCATAACAGAGAACACTGAAGCTTTCTTT. This translates into CASSITENTEAFF.

The chain combines TRBV7-9 with TRBJ2-1; possibly TRBD2 for D (5 bases). The CDR3 contains 14 residues. The germline CDR1 and CDR2 sequences are SEHNR and FQNEAQ (reference sequence). V was cut by 5 bases and J by 3 bases, with 11 bases left in between. This chain's CDR3 is CASSPRSGYNEQFF. The CDR3 bases are TGTGCCAGCAGCCCCCGGAGCGGCTACAATGAGCAGTTCTTC.

V and J are TRBV10-3 and TRBJ1-5; 7 positions agree with TRBD1. J was trimmed by 0 bases and V by 3 bases; bases with no gene match: 5. CDR1 and CDR2 from the germline V gene are ENHRY and SYGVKD. CDR3 length: 16 residues. The CDR3 sequence is CAISEGDSRSNQPQHF. CDR3 in DNA: TGTGCCATCAGTGAAGGGGACAGCCGTAGCAATCAGCCCCAGCATTTT.